Sequencing of this T cell receptor beta chain was carried out in a study of blood T cell repertoires in COVID-19. Overall study context: COVID-19 samples collected from the United States, Italy and Spain covered acute and convalescent phases. T cells, B-cell-depleted T cells, or PBMCs supplied cDNA or gDNA.

Repertoires were generated with immunoSEQ multiplex PCR, while TCRdb's copy carries only in-frame clones and drops some. The sample contains approximately 190,000 clones, about 80% of which appear only once. The CDR3 spans 14 residues. V lost 2 bases and J lost 6; bases outside the gene matches: 6. Germline V CDR1 and CDR2: MDHEN, SYDVKM. The rearrangement links TRBV28 to TRBJ2-7; 8 bases map to TRBD1. The TCR comes from a man aged 60-69 years with acute or convalescent COVID-19. Sequenced sample: peripheral blood. The CDR3 nucleotides are TGTGCCAGCAGTTTACTTACAGGGGGTATCGAGCAGTACTTC. Translating gives CASSLLTGGIEQYF.